This TCR beta chain was sequenced for a study of human T cells and chemical hapten exposure. At the level of the study: The upper back received 0.01% DPC by patch testing, with results read at 6 days.

Unique molecular identifiers were affixed to discrete cDNA molecules within the library. One entry per CDR3 protein, called by TCRdb with MiXCR from the RACE reads. Among about 39,000 distinct CDR3 sequences listed, about an eighth were seen once. There are 15 residues in the CDR3. CDR1 and CDR2 (germline): KGHSH, LQKENI. V gave up 2 bases and J gave up 3 bases; unmatched junction bases: 5. This clonotype was counted between two and nine times. Indicated time point: patch test 3, about 24 weeks after DPC sensitization. This sample's treatment: therapeutic diphenylcyclopropenone sensitization with weekly scalp DPC. Unfractionated whole blood was the source of the extracted total RNA.

This receptor was obtained from a woman between 40 and 50 years old with alopecia areata. Some clones in this sample may be carry-over from other donors' samples. The specimen comprised whole blood, sampled in connection with sensitization to the hapten diphenylcyclopropenone (DPC). The chain has TRBV18 and TRBJ2-3; TRBD2 aligns across 7 bases. The CDR3 DNA reads TGTGCCAGCTCACCAGCGGGAGCTGGGACAGATACGCAGTATTTT. Its translation is CASSPAGAGTDTQYF.